The present TCR beta chain was sequenced within a study of blood T cells in healthy people across ages. CDR3 length: 14 amino acids. Germline V gives CDR1 MNHEY, CDR2 SVGEGT. V shed 5 bases and J 3 bases; nucleotides not matched to a gene: 6. It was with a sample-barcoded 5' primer and a J-beta primer mix that a second PCR of roughly 7 to 12 cycles was run. The template-switch adaptor, which had 12 random nucleotides, put a tag on each cDNA molecule. Sequencing yielded, for each sample, at least 3 million paired-end reads carrying CDR3. TCRdb used MiXCR to reprocess the 5' RACE reads, holding one entry per CDR3 protein. The table has 540,000 or so distinct CDR3 sequences, about 25% seen once; the top ten hold just over 8.5%. This clonotype showed up just a few times. Its antigen is as yet unknown. Each donor gave roughly 9.8 milliliters of peripheral blood. General study results and limits: Older individuals had lower TCR beta diversity per million T cells (the decline was roughly linear).

These data also formed part of another study, on T cells of mothers and their children.

This TCR was recovered from a boy aged 10-17 years in good health. The sample taken for sequencing was blood. The chain is built from TRBV6-2 or TRBV6-3 and TRBJ2-5; 7 bases are shared with TRBD1. CDR3 sequence: CASSPYGTEETQYF. The CDR3 bases are TGTGCCAGCAGTCCGTACGGGACAGAAGAGACCCAGTACTTC.